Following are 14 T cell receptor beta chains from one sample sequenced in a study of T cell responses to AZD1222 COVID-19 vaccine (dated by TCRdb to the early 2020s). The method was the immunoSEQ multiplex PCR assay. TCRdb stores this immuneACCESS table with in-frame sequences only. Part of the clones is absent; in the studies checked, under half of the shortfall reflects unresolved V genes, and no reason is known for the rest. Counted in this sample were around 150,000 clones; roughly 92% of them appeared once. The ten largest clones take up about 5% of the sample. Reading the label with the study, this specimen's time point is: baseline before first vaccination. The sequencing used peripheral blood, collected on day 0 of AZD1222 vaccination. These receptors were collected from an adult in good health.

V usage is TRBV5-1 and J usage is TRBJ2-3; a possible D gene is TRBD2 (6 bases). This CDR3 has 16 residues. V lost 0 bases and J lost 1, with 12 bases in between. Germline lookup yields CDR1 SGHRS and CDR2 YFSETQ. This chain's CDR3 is CASSLEGGTRTDTQYF. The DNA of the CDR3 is TGCGCCAGCAGCTTGGAGGGCGGGACCCGCACAGATACGCAGTATTTT. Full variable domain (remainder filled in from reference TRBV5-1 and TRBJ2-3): KAGVTQTPRYLIKTRGQQVTLSCSPISGHRSVSWYQQTPGQGLQFLFEYFSETQRNKGNFPGRFSGRQFSNSRSEMNVSTLELGDSALYLCASSLEGGTRTDTQYFGPGTRLTVL.

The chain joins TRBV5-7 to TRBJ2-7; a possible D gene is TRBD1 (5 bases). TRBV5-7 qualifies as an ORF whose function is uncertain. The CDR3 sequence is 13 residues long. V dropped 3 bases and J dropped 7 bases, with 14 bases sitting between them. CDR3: CASSWFWGIEQYF. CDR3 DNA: TGTGCCAGCAGCTGGTTTTGGGGCATAGAGCAGTACTTC.

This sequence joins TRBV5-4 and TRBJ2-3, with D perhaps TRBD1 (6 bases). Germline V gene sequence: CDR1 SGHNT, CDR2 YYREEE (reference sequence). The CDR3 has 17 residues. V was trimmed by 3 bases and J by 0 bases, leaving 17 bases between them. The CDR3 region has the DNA TGTGCCAGCAGCTCAAGGGCAGGGGAATCTAGCACAGATACGCAGTATTTT. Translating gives CASSSRAGESSTDTQYF.

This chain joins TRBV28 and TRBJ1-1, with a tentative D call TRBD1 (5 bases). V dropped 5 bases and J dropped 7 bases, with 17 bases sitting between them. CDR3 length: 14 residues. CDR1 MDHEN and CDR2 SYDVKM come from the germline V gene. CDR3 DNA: TGTGCCAGCAGTGCCCCGGGGGGGAGGGTTGAAGCTTTCTTT. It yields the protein CASSAPGGRVEAFF.

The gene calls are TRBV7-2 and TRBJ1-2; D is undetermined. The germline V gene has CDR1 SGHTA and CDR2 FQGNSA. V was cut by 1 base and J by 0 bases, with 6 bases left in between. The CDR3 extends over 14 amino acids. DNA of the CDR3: TGTGCCAGCAGCTTAGGGGGAACTAACTATGGCTACACCTTC. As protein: CASSLGGTNYGYTF.

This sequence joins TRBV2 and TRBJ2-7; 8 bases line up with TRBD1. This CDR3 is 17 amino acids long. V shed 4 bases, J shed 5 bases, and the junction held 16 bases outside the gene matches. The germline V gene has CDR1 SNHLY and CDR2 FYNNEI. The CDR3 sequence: CASSGSFGVRGPNEQYF. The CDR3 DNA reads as TGTGCCAGCAGTGGAAGTTTCGGAGTCAGGGGGCCCAACGAGCAGTACTTC.

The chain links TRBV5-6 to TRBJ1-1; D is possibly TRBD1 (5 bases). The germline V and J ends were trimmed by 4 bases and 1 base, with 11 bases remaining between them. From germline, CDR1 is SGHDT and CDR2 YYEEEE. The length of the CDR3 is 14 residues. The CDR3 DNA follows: TGTGCCAGCAGCCGAGGGGCAGAGAACACTGAAGCTTTCTTT. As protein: CASSRGAENTEAFF.

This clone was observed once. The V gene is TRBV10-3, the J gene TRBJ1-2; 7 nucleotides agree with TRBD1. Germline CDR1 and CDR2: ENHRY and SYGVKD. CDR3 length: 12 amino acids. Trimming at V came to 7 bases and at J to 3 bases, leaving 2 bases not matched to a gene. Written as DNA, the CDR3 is TGTGCCATCAAGCAGGGGGACTATGGCTACACCTTC. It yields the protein CAIKQGDYGYTF.

DNA of the CDR3: TGTGCCAGCAGTCCTCGACAGGTTCGGGAGCAGTTCTTC. Protein product: CASSPRQVREQFF. J is TRBJ2-1 and V is TRBV6-5; perhaps TRBD1 as D (6 bases). The CDR3 has 13 amino acids. The germline CDR1 and CDR2 sequences are MNHEY and SVGAGI. V was pared by 5 bases and J by 10 bases, with 15 bases between.

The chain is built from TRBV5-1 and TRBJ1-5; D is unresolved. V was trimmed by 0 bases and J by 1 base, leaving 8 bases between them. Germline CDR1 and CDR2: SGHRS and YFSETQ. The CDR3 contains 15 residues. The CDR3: CASSLGETSNQPQHF. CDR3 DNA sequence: TGCGCCAGCAGCTTGGGGGAAACGAGCAATCAGCCCCAGCATTTT.

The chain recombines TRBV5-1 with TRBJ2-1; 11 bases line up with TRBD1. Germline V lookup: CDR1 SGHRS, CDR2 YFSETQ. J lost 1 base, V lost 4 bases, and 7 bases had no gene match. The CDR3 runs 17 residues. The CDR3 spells CASSLVGTGGSYNEQFF. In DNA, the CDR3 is TGCGCCAGCAGCCTGGTGGGGACAGGGGGTTCCTACAATGAGCAGTTCTTC.

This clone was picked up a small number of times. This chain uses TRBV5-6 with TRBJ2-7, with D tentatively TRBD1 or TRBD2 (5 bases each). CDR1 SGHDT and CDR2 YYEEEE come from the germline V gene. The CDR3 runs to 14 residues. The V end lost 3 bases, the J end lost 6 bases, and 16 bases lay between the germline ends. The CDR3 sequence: CASSYTGTSSEQYF. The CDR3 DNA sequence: TGTGCCAGCAGCTATACCGGGACCTCCAGCGAGCAGTACTTC.

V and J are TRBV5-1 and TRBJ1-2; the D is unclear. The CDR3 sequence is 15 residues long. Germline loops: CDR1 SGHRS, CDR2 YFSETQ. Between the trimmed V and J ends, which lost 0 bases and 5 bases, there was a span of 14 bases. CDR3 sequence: CASSLAVTAEYGYTF. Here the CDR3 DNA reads TGCGCCAGCAGCTTGGCCGTCACGGCTGAGTATGGCTACACCTTC.

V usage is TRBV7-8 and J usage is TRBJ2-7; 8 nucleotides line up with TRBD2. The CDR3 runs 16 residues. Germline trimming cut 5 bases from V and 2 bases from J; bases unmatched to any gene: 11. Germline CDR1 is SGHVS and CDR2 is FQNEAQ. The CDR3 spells CASSPQRLAPTYEQYF. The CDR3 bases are TGTGCCAGCAGCCCCCAACGACTAGCGCCCACCTACGAGCAGTACTTC.